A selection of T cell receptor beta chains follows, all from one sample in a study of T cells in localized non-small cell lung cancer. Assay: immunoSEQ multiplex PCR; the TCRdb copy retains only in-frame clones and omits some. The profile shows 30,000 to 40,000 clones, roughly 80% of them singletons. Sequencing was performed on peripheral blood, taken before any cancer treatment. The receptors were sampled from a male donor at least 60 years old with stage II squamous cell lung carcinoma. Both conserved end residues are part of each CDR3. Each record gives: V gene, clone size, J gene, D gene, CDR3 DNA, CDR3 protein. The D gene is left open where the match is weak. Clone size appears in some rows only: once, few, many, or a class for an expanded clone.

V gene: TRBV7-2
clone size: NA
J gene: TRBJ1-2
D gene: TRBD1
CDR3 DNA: TGTGCCAGCAGCCCCGACAGGGGGTATGGCTACACCTTC
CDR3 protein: CASSPDRGYGYTF

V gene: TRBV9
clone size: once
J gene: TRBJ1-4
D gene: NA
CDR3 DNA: TGTGCCAGCAGCGTAGGAGGGGATTTTGGTGAAAAACTGTTTTTT
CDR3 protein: CASSVGGDFGEKLFF

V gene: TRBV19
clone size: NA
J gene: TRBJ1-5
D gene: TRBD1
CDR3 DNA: TGTGCCAGTAAGGGGCAGGGGGGCACTGGAAATCAGCCCCAGCATTTT
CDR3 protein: CASKGQGGTGNQPQHF

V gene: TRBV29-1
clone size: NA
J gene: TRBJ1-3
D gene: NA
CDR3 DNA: TGCAGCGTTCGTACATTGGGGGACACCATATATTTT
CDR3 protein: CSVRTLGDTIYF

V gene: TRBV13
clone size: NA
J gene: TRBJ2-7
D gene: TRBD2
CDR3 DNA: TGTGCCAGCAGTCCCGAGTCCCTAGCGGGGGCCATCCAACTCTACGAGCAGTACTTC
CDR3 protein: CASSPESLAGAIQLYEQYF

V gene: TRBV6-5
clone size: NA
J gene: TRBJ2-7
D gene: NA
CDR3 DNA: TGTGCCACTACGGTGTACTCTAACTCCTACGAGCAGTACTTC
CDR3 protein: CATTVYSNSYEQYF

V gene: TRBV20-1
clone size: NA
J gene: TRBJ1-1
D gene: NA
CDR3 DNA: TGCAGTGCTAGAGATCGGGCAGAAGCTTTCTTT
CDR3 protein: CSARDRAEAFF

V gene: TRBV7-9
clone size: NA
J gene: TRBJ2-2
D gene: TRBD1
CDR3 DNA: TGTGCCAGCAGCTTAAAGACAGGGGGAGACACCGGGGAGCTGTTTTTT
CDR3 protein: CASSLKTGGDTGELFF

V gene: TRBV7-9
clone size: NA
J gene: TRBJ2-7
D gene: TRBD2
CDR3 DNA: TGTGCCAGCAGCGGGACTAGCGGGAGGGCCCTTTCCGAGCAGTACTTC
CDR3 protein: CASSGTSGRALSEQYF

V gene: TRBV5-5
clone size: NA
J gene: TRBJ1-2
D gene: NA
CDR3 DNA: TGTGCCAGCAGCTTGGGGCAGGATATCTATGGCTACACCTTC
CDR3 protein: CASSLGQDIYGYTF

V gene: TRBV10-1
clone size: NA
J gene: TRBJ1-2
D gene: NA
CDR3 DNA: TGCGCCATCAAACTGGGGACCTCATACAACTATGGCTACACCTTC
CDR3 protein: CAIKLGTSYNYGYTF

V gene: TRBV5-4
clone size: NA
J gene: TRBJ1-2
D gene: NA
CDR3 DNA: TGTGCCAGCAGTGACCAGGGGTCGGTATATGGCTACACCTTC
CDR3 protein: CASSDQGSVYGYTF

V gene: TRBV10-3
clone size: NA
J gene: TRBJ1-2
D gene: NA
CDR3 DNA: TGTGCCATCAGCCCCCAGGGGAAGATAAGTGGCTACACCTTC
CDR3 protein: CAISPQGKISGYTF

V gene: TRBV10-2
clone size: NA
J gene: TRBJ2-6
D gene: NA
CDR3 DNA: TGCGCCAGCAGTATCTTCTTCACTCAAAGTCGGGCCAACGTCCTGACTTTC
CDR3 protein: CASSIFFTQSRANVLTF

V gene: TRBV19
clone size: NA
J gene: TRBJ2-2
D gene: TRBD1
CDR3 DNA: TGTGCCAGTACCTCACAGGGGGCTGGCGGGGAGCTGTTTTTT
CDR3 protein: CASTSQGAGGELFF

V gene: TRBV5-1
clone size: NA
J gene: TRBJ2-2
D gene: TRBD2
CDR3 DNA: TGCGCCAGCAGCTCCGCCCCCACTAGCGGGAGGGCCGCTACCGGGGAGCTGTTTTTT
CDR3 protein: CASSSAPTSGRAATGELFF

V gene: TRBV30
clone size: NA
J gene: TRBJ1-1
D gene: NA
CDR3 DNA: TGTGCCTGGAGTGTCGGGGGCAGGGTGAGGAACACTGAAGCTTTCTTT
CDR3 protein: CAWSVGGRVRNTEAFF

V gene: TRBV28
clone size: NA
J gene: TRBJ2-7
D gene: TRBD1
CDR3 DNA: TGTGCCAGCAGTCCACTAGCCGGGACAGGAAGATACGAGCAGTACTTC
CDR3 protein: CASSPLAGTGRYEQYF

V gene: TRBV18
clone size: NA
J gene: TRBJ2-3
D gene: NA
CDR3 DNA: TGTGCCAGCTCACCACCCCTAGCGACAGATACGCAGTATTTT
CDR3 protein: CASSPPLATDTQYF

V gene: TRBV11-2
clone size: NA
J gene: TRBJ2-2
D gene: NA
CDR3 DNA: TGTGCCAGCAGCCCCTTGACAGGGAACACCGGGGAGCTGTTTTTT
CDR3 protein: CASSPLTGNTGELFF

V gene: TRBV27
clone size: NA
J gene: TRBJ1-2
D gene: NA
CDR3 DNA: TGTGCCAGCGCAACAGGCGCCAACTATGGCTACACCTTC
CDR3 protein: CASATGANYGYTF

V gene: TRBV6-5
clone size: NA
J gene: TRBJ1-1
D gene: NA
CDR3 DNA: TGTGCCAGCAGCCCCTTGGGGGGAAACACTGAAGCTTTCTTT
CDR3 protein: CASSPLGGNTEAFF

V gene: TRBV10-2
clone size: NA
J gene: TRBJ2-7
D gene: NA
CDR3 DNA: TGCGCCAGCAGTGGGGGGTCCGAGCAGTACTTC
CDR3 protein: CASSGGSEQYF

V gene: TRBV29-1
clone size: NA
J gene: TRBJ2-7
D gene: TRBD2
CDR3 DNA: TGCAGCGTTACTAGCGGGGGTCCTTACGAGCAGTACTTC
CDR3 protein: CSVTSGGPYEQYF

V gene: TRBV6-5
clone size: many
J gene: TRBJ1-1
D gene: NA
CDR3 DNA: TGTGCCAGCAGTTACGACCGGATTTACACTGAAGCTTTCTTT
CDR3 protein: CASSYDRIYTEAFF

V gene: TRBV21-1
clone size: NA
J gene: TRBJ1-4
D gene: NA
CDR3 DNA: NA
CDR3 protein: CASSKKDDRVGPGTNEKLFF

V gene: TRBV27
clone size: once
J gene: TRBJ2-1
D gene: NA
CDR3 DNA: TGTGCCAGCGCGGGACAGACCAATGGGGATGAGCAGTTCTTC
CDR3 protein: CASAGQTNGDEQFF

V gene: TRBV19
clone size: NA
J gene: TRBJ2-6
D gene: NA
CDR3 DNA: TGTGCCAGTAGTATCGGAGGGCGGGAATTCTCTGGGGCCAACGTCCTGACTTTC
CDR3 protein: CASSIGGREFSGANVLTF

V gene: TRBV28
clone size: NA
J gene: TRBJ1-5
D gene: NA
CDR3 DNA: TGTGCCAGCAGTATCGACCCGAGCAATCAGCCCCAGCATTTT
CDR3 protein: CASSIDPSNQPQHF

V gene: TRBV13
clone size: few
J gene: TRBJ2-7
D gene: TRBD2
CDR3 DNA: TGTGCCAGCAGCCCGGGACTAGCGAGAACCTACGAGCAGTACTTC
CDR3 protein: CASSPGLARTYEQYF

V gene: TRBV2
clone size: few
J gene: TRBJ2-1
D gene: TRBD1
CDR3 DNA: TGTGCCAGCAGTGGGACAGGGGGTAACAATGAGCAGTTCTTC
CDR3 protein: CASSGTGGNNEQFF

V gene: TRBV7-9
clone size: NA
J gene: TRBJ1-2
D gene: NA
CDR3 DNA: TGTGCCAGCAGCTTCGACAGGAAGTATGGCTACACCTTC
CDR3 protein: CASSFDRKYGYTF

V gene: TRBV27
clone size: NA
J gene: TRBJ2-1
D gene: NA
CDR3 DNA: TGTGCCAGCGATCAAGGGCGAAGCTCCTACAATGAGCAGTTCTTC
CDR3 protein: CASDQGRSSYNEQFF

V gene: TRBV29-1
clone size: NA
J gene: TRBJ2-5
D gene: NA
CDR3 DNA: TGCAGCGGGGCTAGGGCCCAAGAGACCCAGTACTTC
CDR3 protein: CSGARAQETQYF

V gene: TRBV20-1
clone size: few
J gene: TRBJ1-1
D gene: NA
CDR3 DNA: TGCAGTGCGGGTCCAGGGGATGAAGCTTTCTTT
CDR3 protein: CSAGPGDEAFF

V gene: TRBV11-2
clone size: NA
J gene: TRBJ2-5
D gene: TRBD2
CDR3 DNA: TGTGCCAGCAGCTTAGCGGGGGGCCAAGAGACCCAGTACTTC
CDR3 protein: CASSLAGGQETQYF